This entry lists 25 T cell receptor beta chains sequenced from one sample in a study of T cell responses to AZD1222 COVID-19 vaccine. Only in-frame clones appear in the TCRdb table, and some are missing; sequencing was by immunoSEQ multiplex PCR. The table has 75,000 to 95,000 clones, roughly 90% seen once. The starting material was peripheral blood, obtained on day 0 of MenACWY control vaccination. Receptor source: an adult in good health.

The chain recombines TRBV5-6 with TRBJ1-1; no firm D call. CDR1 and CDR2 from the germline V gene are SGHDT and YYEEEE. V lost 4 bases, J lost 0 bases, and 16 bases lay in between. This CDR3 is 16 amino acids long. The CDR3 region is CASSPFGEGMNTEAFF. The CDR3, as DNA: TGTGCCAGCAGCCCCTTTGGGGAGGGCATGAACACTGAAGCTTTCTTT.

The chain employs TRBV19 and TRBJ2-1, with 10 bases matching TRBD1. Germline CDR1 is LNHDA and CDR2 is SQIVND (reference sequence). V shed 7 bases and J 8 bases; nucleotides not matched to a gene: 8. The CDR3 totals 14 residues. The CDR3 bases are TGTGCCAGTATTCCCGGACAGGGGGTCTATGAGCAGTTCTTC. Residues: CASIPGQGVYEQFF.

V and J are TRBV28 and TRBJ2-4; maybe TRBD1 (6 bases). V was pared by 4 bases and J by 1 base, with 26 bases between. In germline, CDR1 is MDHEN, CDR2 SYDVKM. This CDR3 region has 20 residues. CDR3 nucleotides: TGTGCCAGCAGTTCACGACTCCTAAATTACAGGGAGAGGGCCAAAAACATTCAGTACTTC. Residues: CASSSRLLNYRERAKNIQYF. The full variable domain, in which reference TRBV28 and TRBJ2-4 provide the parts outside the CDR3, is DVKVTQSSRYLVKRTGEKVFLECVQDMDHENMFWYRQDPGLGLRLIYFSYDVKMKEKGDIPEGYSVSREKKERFSLILESASTNQTSMYLCASSSRLLNYRERAKNIQYFGAGTRLSVL.

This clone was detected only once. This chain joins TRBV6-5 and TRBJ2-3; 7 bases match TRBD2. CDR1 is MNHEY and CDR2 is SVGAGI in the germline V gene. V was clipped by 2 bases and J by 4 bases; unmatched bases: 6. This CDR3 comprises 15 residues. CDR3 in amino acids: CASSYGTGGSDTQYF. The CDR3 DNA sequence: TGTGCCAGCAGTTACGGGACCGGGGGGTCAGATACGCAGTATTTT.

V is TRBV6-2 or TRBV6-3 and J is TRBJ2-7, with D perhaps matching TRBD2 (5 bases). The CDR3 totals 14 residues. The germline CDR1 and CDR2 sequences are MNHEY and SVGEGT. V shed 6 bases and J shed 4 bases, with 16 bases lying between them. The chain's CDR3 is CASSPLEAGYEQYF. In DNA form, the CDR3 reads TGTGCCAGCAGCCCCCTCGAGGCGGGTTACGAGCAGTACTTC.

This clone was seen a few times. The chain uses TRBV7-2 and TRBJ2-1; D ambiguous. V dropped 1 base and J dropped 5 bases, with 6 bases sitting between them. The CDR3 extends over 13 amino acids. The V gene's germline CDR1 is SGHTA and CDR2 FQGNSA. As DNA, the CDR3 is TGTGCCAGCAGCTTAGAAAGGGACAATGAGCAGTTCTTC. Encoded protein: CASSLERDNEQFF.

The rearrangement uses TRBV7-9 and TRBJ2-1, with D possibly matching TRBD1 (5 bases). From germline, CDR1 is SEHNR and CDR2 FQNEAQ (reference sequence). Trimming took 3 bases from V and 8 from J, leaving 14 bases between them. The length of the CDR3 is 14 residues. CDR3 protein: CASSLFREDDEQFF. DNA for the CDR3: TGTGCCAGCAGCTTGTTCAGGGAAGACGATGAGCAGTTCTTC.

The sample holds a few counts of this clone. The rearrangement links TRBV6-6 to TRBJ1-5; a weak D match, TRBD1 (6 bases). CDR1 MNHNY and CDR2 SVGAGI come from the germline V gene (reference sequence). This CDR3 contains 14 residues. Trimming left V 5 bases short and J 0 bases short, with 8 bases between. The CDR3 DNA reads TGTGCCAGCAGTGGACAGAATAGCAATCAGCCCCAGCATTTT. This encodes CASSGQNSNQPQHF.

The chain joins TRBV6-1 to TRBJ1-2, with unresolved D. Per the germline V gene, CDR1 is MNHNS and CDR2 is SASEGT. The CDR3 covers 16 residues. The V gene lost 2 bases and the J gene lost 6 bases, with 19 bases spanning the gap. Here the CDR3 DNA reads TGTGCCAGCAGTGAATCCTCCTTCGATAGGATGCATGGCTACACCTTC. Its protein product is CASSESSFDRMHGYTF.

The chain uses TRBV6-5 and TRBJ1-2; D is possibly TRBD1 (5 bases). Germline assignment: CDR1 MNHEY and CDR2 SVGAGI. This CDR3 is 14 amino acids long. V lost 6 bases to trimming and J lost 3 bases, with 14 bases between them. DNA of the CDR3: TGTGCCAGCAGCCCCGGGACGGATTACTATGGCTACACCTTC. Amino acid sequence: CASSPGTDYYGYTF.

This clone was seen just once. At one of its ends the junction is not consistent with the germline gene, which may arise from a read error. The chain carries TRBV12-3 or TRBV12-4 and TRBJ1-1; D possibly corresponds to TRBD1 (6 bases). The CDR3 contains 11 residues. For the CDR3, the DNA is TGTGCCAGCAGTTCGGGGGCCGAGCCAGTATTT. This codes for CASSSGAEPVF.

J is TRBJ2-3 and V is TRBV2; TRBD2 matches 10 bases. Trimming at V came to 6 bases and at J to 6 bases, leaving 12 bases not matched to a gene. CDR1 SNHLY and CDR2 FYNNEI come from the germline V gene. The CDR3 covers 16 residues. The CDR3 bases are TGTGCCAGCAGGAGACTAGCGGGTCCGGGGGGGGATACGCAGTATTTT. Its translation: CASRRLAGPGGDTQYF.

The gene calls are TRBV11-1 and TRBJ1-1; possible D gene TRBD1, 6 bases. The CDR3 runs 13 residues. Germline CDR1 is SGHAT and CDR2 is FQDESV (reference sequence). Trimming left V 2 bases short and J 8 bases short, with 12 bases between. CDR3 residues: CASSLRGGMEAFF. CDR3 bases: TGTGCCAGCAGCTTACGAGGGGGGATGGAAGCTTTCTTT.

CDR3 sequence: CASSLKWGVKNIQYF. The DNA of the CDR3 is TGTGCCAGTAGTTTGAAGTGGGGGGTTAAAAACATTCAGTACTTC. The chain joins TRBV19 to TRBJ2-4; D may be TRBD2 (6 bases). Trimming removed 5 bases at V and 4 bases at J, with 15 bases between. In germline, CDR1 is LNHDA, CDR2 SQIVND (reference sequence). CDR3 size: 15 residues.

CDR3 nucleotide sequence: TGTGCCAGTTCGAGAGACGGCACAAACTATGGCTACACCTTC. Amino acids: CASSRDGTNYGYTF. The chain carries TRBV6-4 and TRBJ1-2; D not certain. The CDR3 sequence is 14 residues long. Between the trimmed V and J ends, which lost 9 bases and 2 bases, there was a span of 16 bases. Germline V gene sequence: CDR1 MRHNA, CDR2 SNTAGT.

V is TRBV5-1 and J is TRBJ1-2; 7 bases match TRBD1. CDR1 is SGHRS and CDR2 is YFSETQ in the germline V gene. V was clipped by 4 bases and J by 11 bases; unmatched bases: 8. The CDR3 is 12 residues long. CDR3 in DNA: TGCGCCAGCAGCCTCCGGGACAGAGATTACACCTTC. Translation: CASSLRDRDYTF.

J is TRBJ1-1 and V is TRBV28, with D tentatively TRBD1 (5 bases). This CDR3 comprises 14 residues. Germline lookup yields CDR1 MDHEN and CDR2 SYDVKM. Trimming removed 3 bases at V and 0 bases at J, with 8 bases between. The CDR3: CASSLGQMNTEAFF. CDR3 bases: TGTGCCAGCAGTTTGGGGCAAATGAACACTGAAGCTTTCTTT.

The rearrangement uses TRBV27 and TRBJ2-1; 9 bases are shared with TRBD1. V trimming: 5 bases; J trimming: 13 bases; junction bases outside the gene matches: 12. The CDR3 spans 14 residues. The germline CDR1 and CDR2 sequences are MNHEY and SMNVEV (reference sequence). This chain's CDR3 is CASSTTGTGWLQFF. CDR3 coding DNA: TGTGCCAGCAGTACGACCGGGACAGGGTGGCTACAGTTCTTC.

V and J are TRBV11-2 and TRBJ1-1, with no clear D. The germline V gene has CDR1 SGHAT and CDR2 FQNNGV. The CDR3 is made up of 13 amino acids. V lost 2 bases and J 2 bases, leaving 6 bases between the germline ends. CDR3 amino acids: CASSLQTNTEAFF. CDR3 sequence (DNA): TGTGCCAGCAGCTTACAGACCAACACTGAAGCTTTCTTT.

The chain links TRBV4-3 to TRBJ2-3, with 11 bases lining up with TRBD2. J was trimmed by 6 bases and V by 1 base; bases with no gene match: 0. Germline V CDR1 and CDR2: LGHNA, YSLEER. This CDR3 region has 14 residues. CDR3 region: CASSQASGGDTQYF. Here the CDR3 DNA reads TGCGCCAGCAGCCAAGCTAGCGGGGGGGATACGCAGTATTTT.

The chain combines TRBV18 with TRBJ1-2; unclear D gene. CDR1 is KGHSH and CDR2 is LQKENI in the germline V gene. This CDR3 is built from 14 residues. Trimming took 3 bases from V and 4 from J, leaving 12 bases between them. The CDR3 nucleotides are TGTGCCAGCTCACCGCGCTTATCGAGCTATGGCTACACCTTC. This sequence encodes CASSPRLSSYGYTF.

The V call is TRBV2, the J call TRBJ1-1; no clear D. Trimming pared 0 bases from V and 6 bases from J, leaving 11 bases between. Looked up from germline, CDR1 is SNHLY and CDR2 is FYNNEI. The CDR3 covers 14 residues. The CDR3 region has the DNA TGTGCCAGCAGTGAAGCGCTGGGATTCGCTGAAGCTTTCTTT. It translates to CASSEALGFAEAFF.

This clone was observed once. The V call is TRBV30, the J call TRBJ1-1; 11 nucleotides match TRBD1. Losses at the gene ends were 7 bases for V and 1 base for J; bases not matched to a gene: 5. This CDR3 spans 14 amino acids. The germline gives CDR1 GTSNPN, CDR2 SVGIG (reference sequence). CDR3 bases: TGTGCCTACCCGGGACAGGGGGGGAACACTGAAGCTTTCTTT. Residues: CAYPGQGGNTEAFF.

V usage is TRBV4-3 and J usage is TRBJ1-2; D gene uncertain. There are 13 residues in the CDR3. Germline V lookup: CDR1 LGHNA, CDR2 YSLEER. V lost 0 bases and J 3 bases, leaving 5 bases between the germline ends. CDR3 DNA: TGCGCCAGCAGCCAAGAAAGGCACTATGGCTACACCTTC. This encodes CASSQERHYGYTF.

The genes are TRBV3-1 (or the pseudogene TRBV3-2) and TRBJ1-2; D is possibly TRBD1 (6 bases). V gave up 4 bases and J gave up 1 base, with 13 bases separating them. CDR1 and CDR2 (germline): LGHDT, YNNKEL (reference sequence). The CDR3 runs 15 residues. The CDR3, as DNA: TGTGCCAGCAGCCCGGACAGAATTTTTAACTATGGCTACACCTTC. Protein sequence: CASSPDRIFNYGYTF.